This TCR beta chain was retrieved from a study of shared clonotypes between healthy human individuals. Overall study findings and caveats: Several donors showed sharing of approximately 5% of naive CD4 clonotypes. Clonotypes which were not shared had lower generation probabilities than clonotypes that all four donors shared.

In regard to this clone: The antigen remains unidentified.

The CDR3 is 15 residues long. Germline CDR1 and CDR2: SEHNR and FQNEAQ (reference sequence). The V end was cut by 5 bases, the J end by 1 base, with 11 bases between. Division of CD4+ cells produced a CD45RA+ naive subset and a CD45RA-negative memory subset. Some clones are missing from TCRdb's copy, which holds only in-frame ones; the method was immunoSEQ multiplex PCR. Altogether about 1.1 million clones are present, approximately 77% being singletons, with the ten largest covering 0.7% to 0.95%. V usage is TRBV7-9 and J usage is TRBJ2-2; D remains ambiguous. The TCR was taken from a man younger than 35 in good health. Some clones in this sample may be carry-over from other donors' samples. Sequencing was performed on memory CD4+ T cells from PBMCs. As to subset: CD45RA-negative fraction. The CDR3 sequence: CASSQDRWNTGELFF. The CDR3 nucleotides are TGTGCCAGCAGCCAAGATAGGTGGAACACCGGGGAGCTGTTTTTT.